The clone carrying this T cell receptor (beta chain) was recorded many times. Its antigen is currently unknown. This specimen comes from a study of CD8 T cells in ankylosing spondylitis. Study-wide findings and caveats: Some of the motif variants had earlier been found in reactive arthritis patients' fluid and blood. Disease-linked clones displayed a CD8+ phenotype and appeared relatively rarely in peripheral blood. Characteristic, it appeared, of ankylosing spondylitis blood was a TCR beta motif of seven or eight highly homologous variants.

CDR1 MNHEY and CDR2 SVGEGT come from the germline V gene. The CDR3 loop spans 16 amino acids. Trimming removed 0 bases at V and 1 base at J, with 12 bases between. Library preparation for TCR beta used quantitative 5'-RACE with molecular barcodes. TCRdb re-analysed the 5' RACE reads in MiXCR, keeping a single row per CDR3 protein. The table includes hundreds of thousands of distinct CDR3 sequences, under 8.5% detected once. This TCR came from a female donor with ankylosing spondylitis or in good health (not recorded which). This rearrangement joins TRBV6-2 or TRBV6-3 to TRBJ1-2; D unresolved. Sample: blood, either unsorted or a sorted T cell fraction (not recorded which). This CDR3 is CASSYSPDEYNYGYTF. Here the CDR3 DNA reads TGTGCCAGCAGTTACTCCCCGGACGAGTATAACTATGGCTACACCTTC.